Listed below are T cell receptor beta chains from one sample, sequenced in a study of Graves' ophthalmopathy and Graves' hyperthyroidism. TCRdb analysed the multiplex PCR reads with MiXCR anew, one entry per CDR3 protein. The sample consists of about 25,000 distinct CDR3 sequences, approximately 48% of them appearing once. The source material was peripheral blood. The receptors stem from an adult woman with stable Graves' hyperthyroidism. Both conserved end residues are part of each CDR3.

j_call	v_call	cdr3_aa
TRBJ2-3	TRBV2	CASSQGQGMDTQYF
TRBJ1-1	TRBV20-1	CSARDSDRAGHTEAFF
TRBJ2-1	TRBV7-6	CASSLLWDEQFF
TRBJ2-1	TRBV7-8	CASSLLSGRYYNEQFF
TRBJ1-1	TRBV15	CATSFPLTGTEAFF
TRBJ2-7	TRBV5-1	CASSGTGGYEQYF
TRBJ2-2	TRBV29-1	CSVGRDRDTGELFF
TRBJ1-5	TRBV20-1	CSARDLKGARQPQHF
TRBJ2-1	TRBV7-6	CASSHLQGGTYSEQFF
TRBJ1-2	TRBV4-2	CASSPDSLLRADGYTF
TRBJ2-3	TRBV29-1	CSVNLGVGYF
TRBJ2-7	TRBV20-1	CSARETPGRPYEQYF
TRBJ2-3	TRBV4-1	CASSPGSSDTSTDTQYF
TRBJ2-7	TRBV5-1	CASSLGVAGGREQYF
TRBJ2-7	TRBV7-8	CASSPGTSDEQYF
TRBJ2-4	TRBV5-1	CASSLEGNIQYF
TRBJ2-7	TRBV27	CASSSGLAGVGGQYF
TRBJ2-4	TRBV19	CASSDSASKNIQYF
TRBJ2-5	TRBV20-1	CSARGSGGRWETQYF
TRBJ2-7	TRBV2	CASSEVNYEQYF
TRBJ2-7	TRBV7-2	CASSSGTSGRTYEQYF
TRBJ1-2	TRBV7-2	CASSLGGAPLSYTF
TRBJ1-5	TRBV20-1	CSARDGHLPQHF
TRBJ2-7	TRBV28	CASRPPKGARSYEQYF
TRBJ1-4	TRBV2	CATSLEANEKLFF
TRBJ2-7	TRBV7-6	CASSPSTGYEQYF
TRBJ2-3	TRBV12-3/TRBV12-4	CASSGLAGEVSADTQYF
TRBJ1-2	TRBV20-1	CSARSGTGGYTF
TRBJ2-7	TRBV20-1	CSAREGLAGGATYEQYF
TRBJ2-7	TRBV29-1	CSVEDSGQGAREQYF
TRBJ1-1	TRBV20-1	CSARETGQGRTEAFF
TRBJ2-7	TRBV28	CASRTGGFSYEQYF
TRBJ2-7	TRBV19	CASSIHVFRGRKFSYEQYF
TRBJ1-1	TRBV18	CASTPSGRTNTEAFF
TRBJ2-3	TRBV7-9	CASSLGHGRRGSDTQYF
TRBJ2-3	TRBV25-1	CASSAYREGWRTDTQYF
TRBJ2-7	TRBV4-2	CASSQGAGNHEQYF
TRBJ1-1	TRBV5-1	CASSPVAAGTEAFF
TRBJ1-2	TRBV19	CASSSGRNYGYTF
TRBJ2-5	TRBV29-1	CSVEGWTSGSGETQYF